This T cell receptor beta chain originates from a study of response to subunit inactivated influenza vaccine. In TCRdb, the RT-PCR reads were re-called with MiXCR into one record per CDR3 protein. The sample contains 530,000 or so distinct CDR3 sequences, around 13% of which appear only once. This clonotype was detected many times. Its antigen is as yet unknown. Findings of the study overall: That few new T cells are recruited by each seasonal influenza vaccination was the authors' suggestion.

The germline V gene has CDR1 MGHDK and CDR2 SYGVNS. The CDR3 length is 12 residues. The V gene lost 4 bases and the J gene lost 5 bases, with 5 bases spanning the gap. This sample comprised PBMCs from blood, obtained 11 to 12 days after vaccination. The chain uses TRBV25-1 and TRBJ2-2, with D perhaps TRBD2 (5 bases). The TCR comes from a man aged 45-65 years who received an inactivated influenza vaccine. The CDR3 nucleotides are TGTGCCAGCAGTGGAGGGACCGGGGAGCTGTTTTTT. It is translated as CASSGGTGELFF.